This TCR beta chain was captured by sequencing in a study of tumor and adjacent non-tumor tissue in lung cancer. CDR1 and CDR2 (germline): ENHRY, SYGVKD. Trimming stripped 0 bases from V and 5 bases from J, with 10 bases between. The CDR3 has 14 amino acids. Three rounds of nested PCR, following a modified ARM-PCR protocol, produced the TCRbeta library. TCRdb re-called the multiplex PCR reads through MiXCR, storing one row per CDR3 protein. The sample includes more than 120,000 distinct CDR3 sequences, approximately 64% of them seen just once. RNA was extracted from bulk tissue without any cell sorting. This clonotype was counted many times. Its antigen is currently unknown. Findings and limits, study-wide: Patients with more diverse tumor TCRs had worse survival.

This rearrangement joins TRBV10-3 to TRBJ2-5; tentatively, D is TRBD1 (5 bases). The source is a man in his 60s with small cell lung cancer. The sample was lung tumor tissue. Written as DNA, the CDR3 is TGTGCCATCAGTGAGTCAAGGACACGGGAGACCCAGTACTTC. This codes for CAISESRTRETQYF.